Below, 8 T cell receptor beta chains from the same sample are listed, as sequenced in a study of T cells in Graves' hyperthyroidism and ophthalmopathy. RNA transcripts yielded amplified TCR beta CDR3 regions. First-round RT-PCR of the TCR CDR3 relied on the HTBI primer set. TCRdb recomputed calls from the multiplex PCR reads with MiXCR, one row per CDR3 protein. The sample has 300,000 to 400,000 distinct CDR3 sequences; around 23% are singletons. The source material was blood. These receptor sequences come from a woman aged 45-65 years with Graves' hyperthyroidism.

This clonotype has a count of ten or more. The chain's CDR3 is CASSLFRDQETQYF. CDR3 nucleotides: TGTGCCAGCAGCTTATTCAGGGACCAAGAGACCCAGTACTTC. The gene calls are TRBV11-2 and TRBJ2-5, with D possibly being TRBD1 (5 bases). The V end lost 2 bases, the J end lost 0 bases, and 7 bases lay between the germline ends. The length of the CDR3 is 14 residues. In germline, CDR1 is SGHAT, CDR2 FQNNGV. Combining the CDR3 with reference TRBV11-2 and TRBJ2-5 gives the whole variable domain EAGVAQSPRYKIIEKRQSVAFWCNPISGHATLYWYQQILGQGPKLLIQFQNNGVVDDSQLPKDRFSAERLKGVDSTLKIQPAKLEDSAVYLCASSLFRDQETQYFGPGTRLLVL.

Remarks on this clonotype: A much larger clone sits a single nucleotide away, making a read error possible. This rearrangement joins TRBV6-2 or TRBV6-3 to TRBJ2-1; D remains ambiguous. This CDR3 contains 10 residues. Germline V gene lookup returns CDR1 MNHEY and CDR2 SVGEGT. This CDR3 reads CASSRNELYF. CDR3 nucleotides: TGTGCCAGCTCAAGGAACGAGCTGTACTTC.

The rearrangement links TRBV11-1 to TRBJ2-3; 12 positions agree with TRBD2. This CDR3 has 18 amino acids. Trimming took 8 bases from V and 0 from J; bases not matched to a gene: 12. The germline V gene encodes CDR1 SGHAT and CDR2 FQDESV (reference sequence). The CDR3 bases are TGTGCCAGCGGCCGACTAGCGGGAGTAGCGGCCAGCACAGATACGCAGTATTTT. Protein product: CASGRLAGVAASTDTQYF.

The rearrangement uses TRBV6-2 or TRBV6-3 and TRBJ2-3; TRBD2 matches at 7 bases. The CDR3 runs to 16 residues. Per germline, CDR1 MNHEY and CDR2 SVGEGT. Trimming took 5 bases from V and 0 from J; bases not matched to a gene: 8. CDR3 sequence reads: CASSARLAGSTDTQYF. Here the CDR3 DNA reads TGTGCCAGCAGTGCCCGTTTAGCGGGCAGCACAGATACGCAGTATTTT.

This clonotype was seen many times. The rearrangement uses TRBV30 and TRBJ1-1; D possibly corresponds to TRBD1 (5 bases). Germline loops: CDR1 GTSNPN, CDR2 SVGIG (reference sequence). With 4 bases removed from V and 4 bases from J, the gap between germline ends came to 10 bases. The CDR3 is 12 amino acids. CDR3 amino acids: CAWTLGGTEAFF. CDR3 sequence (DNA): TGTGCCTGGACCCTGGGGGGCACTGAAGCTTTCTTT. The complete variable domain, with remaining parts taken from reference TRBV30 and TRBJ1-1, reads SQTIHQWPATLVQPVGSPLSLECTVEGTSNPNLYWYRQAAGRGLQLLFYSVGIGQISSEVPQNLSASRPQDRQFILSSKKLLLSDSGFYLCAWTLGGTEAFFGQGTRLTVV.

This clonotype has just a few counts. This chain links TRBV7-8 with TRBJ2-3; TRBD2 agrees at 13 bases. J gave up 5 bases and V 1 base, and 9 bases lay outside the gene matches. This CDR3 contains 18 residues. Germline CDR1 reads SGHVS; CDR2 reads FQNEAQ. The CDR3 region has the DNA TGTGCCAGCAGCTTAGGGCTACGACTAGCGGGGGGAGGAGATACGCAGTATTTT. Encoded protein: CASSLGLRLAGGGDTQYF.

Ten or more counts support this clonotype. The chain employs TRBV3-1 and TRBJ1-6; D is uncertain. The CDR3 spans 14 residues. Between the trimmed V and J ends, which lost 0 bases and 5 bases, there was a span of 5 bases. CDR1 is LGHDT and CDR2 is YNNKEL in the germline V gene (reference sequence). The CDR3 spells CASSQELDNSPLHF. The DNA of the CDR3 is TGTGCCAGCAGCCAAGAATTGGATAATTCACCCCTCCACTTT.

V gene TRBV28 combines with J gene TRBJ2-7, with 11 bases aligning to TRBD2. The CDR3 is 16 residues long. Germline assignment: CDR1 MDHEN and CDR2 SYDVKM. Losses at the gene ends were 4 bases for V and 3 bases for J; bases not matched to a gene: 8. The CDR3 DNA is TGTGCCAGCAGTTCAAACGTCGGGACTAGCGGCTACGAGCAGTACTTC. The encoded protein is CASSSNVGTSGYEQYF.